This TCR beta chain was sequenced in a study of blood T cell repertoires in COVID-19. Study-level background: The United States, Italy and Spain provided the acute and convalescent COVID-19 samples.

The method was immunoSEQ multiplex PCR; TCRdb's version includes in-frame clones alone and lacks a portion of them. The repertoire holds a few hundred thousand clones, with 86% as singletons. Between the trimmed V and J ends, which lost 1 base and 0 bases, there was a span of 12 bases. This CDR3 region has 17 residues. Germline lookup yields CDR1 SGHTA and CDR2 FQGNSA. This rearrangement joins TRBV7-2 to TRBJ1-4; tentative D call: TRBD1 (5 bases). This clonotype originated in a man aged 35-49 years who had recovered from COVID-19. The sequenced material came from peripheral blood. CDR3 DNA sequence: TGTGCCAGCAGCTTAGGGGTGTGGGGGGCAACTAATGAAAAACTGTTTTTT. Protein: CASSLGVWGATNEKLFF.